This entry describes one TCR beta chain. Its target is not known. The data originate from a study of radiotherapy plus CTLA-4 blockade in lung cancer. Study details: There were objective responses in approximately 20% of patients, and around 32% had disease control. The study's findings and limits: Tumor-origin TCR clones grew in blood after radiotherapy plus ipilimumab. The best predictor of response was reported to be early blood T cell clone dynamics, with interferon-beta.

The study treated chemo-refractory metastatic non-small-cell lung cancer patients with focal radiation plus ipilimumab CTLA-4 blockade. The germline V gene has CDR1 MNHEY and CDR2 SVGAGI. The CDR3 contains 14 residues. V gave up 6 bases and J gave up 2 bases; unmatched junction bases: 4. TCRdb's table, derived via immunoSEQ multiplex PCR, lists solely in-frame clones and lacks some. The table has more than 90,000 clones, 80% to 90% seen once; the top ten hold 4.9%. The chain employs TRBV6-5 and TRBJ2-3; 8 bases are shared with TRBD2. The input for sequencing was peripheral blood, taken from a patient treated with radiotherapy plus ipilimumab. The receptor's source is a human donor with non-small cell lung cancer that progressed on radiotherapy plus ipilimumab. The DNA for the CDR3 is TGTGCCAGCAGAATTAGCGGGACCACAGATACGCAGTATTTT. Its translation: CASRISGTTDTQYF.